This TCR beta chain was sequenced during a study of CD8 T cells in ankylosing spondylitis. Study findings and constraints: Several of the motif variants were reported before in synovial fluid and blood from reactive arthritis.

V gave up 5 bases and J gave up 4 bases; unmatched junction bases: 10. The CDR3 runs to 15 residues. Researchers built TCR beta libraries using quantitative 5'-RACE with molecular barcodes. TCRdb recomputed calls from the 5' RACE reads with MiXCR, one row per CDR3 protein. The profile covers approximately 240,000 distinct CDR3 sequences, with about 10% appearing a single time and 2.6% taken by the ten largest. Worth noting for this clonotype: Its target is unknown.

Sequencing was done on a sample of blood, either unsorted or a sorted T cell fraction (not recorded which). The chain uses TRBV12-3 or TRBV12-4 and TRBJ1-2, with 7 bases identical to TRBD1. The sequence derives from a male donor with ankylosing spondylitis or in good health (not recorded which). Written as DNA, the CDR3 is TGTGCCAGCAGTGCTAAACAGGGGCGAAGCTATGGCTACACCTTC. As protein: CASSAKQGRSYGYTF.